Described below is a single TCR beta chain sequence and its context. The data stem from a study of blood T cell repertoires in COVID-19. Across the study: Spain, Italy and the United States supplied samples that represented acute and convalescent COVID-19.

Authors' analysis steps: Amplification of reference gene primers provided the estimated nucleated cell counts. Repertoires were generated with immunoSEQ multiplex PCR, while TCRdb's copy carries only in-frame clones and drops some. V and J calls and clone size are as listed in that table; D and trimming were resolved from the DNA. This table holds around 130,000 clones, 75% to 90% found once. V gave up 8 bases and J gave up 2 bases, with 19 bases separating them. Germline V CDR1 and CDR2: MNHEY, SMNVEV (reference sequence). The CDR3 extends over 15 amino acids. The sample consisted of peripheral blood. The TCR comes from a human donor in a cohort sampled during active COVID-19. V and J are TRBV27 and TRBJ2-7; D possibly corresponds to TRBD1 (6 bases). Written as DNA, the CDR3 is TGTGCCAGCGGACCCGGGGACAATCTACCCTACGAGCAGTACTTC. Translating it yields CASGPGDNLPYEQYF.